This record covers a single T cell receptor (beta chain). No antigen is known for it. The record has no base qualities; no much larger clone is one base away. Instrument used: Illumina NovaSeq 6000. cDNA libraries for TCRalpha and TCRbeta were prepared by 5'RACE using constant-segment primers, with sample barcodes and unique molecular identifiers added. Trizol reagent was used to extract RNA from every sample. Amplification of the libraries took two PCR steps, and the second step added a second sample barcode plus Illumina TruSeq adapters. Sequencing of libraries was performed on an Illumina NovaSeq with 2 x 150 bp paired-end reads. The authors' pipeline ran thus. With migec v1.2.7, reads were demultiplexed and then collapsed into UMI-guided consensus sequences. Using mixcr v2.1.11, UMI consensuses were aligned to TRA and TRB V and J templates and then assembled into clonotypes. Expanded or contracted clonotypes were those called significant by both edgeR and NoisET, with noise models trained on biological replicates. For edgeR calls, the thresholds were a false discovery rate-adjusted p below 0.01 and a log2 fold-change of 1. As an exploratory analysis of dynamics, max-normalized trajectories of the 1000 most abundant clonotypes were examined by PCA with hierarchical clustering. Each responding clone was given a CD4 or CD8 phenotype based on the CD4+ and CD8+ repertoires, which had been sequenced separately. Clones were called with MiXCR by TCRdb after fastp trimmed the public reads at Q25, and only in-frame beta chains were retained. All rows with the same CDR3 protein become a single entry with the most common DNA and genes. The V and J calls and clone size are TCRdb's, not the authors'. The sample has 300,000 to 400,000 distinct CDR3 sequences on record, around 28% of them singletons. Roughly 12% of the sample is in the top ten clones.

This specimen belongs to a study of T-cell memory formation after mild COVID-19 (dated by TCRdb to 2020 to 2022). A note on the overall study: TCR sequence clusters from the two donors were found to be largely donor specific. In a couple of donors, T-cell clones that expanded and contracted after mild COVID-19 were tracked by sequencing TCRalpha and TCRbeta repertoires over time. The cohort comprised two young, previously healthy adult volunteers, one female and one male. Overall study results and their limits: Contracting CD4+ clones were located mainly in the CM and EM memory subsets, whereas CD8+ clones were found to be enriched in EMRA. Some responding clones were detected in pre-infection memory, which suggested that pre-existing cross-reactive memory T cells had joined the SARS-CoV-2 response. Only a couple of mild cases were covered by the study, and larger cohorts that include severe cases with pre-infection samples were considered necessary. SARS-CoV-2 specificity of the second-wave clones peaking on day 37 was not confirmed. Balanced CD4/CD8 phenotypes were observed for clones contracting from day 15 to 85, whereas a bias towards CD4+ was observed for a second wave of clones expanding from day 15 to 37.

PBMCs were isolated by Ficoll-Paque density gradient centrifugation. The CDR3 covers 15 residues, taking in both the cysteine and the phenylalanine. The read is trimmed to its CDR3 DNA, 45 bases read in frame from base 1. V lost 7 bases and J lost 4 bases, and the count of bases not matched to a germline gene is 10. Per the germline V gene (reference sequence), LNHDA is the CDR1 and SQIVND is the CDR2. This receptor was obtained from an adult woman who had mild COVID-19 (a few samples of this study predate the infection). The sample titles of this study are shuffled in the database, so cell type and time point are left out; the donor was told from shared clones. The specimen sequenced was PBMCs or a T cell subset sorted from them (not recorded which). The chain employs TRBV19 and TRBJ2-7, with 10 central nucleotides matching TRBD1. This receptor carries the CDR3 CASNPQAGQGYEQYF. The bases read TGTGCCAGTAACCCTCAGGCGGGACAGGGGTACGAGCAGTACTTC. The entire variable domain, with the stretches around the CDR3 drawn from the reference TRBV19 and TRBJ2-7 proteins, is DGGITQSPKYLFRKEGQNVTLSCEQNLNHDAMYWYRQDPGQGLRLIYYSQIVNDFQKGDIAEGYSVSREKKESFPLTVTSAQKNPTAFYLCASNPQAGQGYEQYFGPGTRLTVT.